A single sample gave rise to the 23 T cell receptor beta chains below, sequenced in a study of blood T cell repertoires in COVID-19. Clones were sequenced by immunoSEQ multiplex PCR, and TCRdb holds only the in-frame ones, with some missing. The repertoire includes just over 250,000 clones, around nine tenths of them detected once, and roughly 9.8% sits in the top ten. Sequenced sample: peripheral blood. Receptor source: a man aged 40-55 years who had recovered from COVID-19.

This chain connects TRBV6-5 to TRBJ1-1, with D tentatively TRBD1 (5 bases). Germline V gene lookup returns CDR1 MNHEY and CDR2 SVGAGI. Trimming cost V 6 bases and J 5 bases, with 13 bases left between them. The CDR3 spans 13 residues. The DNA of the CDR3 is TGTGCCAGCAGCGGGACTCTAGGGACTGAAGCTTTCTTT. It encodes CASSGTLGTEAFF.

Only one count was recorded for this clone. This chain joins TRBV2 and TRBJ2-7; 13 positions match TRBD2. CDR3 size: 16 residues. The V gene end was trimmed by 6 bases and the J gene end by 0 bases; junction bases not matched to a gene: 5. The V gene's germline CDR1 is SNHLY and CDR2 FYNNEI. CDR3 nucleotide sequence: TGTGCCAGCAGCACGACTAGCGGGGGGCCCTCCTACGAGCAGTACTTC. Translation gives CASSTTSGGPSYEQYF.

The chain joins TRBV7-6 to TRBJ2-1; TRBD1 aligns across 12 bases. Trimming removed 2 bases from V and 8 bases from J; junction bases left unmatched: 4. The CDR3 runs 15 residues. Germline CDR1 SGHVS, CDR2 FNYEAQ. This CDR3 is CASSLWDRGPDEQFF. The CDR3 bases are TGTGCCAGCAGCTTATGGGACAGGGGGCCTGATGAGCAGTTCTTC.

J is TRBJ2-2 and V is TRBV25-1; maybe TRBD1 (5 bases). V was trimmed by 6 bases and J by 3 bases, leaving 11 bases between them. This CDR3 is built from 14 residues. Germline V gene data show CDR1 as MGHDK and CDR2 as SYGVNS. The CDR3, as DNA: TGTGCCAGCAGCCAGGGATCGCACACCGGGGAGCTGTTTTTT. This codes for CASSQGSHTGELFF.

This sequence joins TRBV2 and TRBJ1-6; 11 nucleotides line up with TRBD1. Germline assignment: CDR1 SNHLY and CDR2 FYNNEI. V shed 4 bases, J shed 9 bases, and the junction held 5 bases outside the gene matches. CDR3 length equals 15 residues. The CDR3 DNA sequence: TGTGCCAGCAGTGGGGGGACAGGGGGTCCTTCACCCCTCCACTTT. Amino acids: CASSGGTGGPSPLHF.

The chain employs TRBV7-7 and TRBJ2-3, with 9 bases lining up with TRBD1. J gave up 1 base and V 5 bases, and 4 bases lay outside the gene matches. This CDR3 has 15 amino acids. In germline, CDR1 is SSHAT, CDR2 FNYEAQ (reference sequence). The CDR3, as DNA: TGTGCCAGCAGCGTACGACAGGGGGGCACAGATACGCAGTATTTT. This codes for CASSVRQGGTDTQYF.

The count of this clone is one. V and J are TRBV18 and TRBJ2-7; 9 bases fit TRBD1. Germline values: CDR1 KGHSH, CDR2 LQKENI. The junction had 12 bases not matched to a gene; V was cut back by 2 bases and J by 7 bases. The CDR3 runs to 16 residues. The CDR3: CASSPNLGQGLREQYF. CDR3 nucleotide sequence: TGTGCCAGCTCACCAAATCTCGGACAGGGGCTGAGGGAGCAGTACTTC. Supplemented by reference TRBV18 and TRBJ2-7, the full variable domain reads NAGVMQNPRHLVRRRGQEARLRCSPMKGHSHVYWYRQLPEEGLKFMVYLQKENIIDESGMPKERFSAEFPKEGPSILRIQQVVRGDSAAYFCASSPNLGQGLREQYFGPGTRLTVT.

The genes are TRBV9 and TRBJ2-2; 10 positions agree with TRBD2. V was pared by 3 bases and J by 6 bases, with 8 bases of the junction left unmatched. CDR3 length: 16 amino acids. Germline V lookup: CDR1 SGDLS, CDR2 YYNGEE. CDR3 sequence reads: CASSDHSGGFPGELFF. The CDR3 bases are TGTGCCAGCAGCGATCATAGCGGGGGGTTCCCCGGGGAGCTGTTTTTT.

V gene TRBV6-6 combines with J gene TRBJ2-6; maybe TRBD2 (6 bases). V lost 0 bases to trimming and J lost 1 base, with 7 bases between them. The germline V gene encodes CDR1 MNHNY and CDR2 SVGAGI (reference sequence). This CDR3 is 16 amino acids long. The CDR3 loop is CASSYSRGSGANVLTF. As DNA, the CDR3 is TGTGCCAGCAGTTACTCGCGGGGTTCTGGGGCCAACGTCCTGACTTTC.

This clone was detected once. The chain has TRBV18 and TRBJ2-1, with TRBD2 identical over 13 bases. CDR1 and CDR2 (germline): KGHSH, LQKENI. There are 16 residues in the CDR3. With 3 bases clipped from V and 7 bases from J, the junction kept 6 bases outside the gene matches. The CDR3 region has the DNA TGTGCCAGCTCACCTCGACTAGCGGGAGGTGAGAATGAGCAGTTCTTC. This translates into CASSPRLAGGENEQFF.

CDR3 nucleotides: TGTGCCAGCAGGGGCGCCGGGACAGGGATTTACGAGCAGTACTTC. This codes for CASRGAGTGIYEQYF. The chain employs TRBV6-5 and TRBJ2-7, with 9 bases lining up with TRBD1. V lost 6 bases, J lost 4 bases, and 10 bases stayed unmatched. Per germline, CDR1 MNHEY and CDR2 SVGAGI. CDR3 size: 15 residues.

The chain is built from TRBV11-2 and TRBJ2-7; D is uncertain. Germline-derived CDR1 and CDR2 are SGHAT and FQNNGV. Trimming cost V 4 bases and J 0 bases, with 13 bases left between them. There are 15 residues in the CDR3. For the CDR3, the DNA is TGTGCCAGCAGCTCCGAGCGCGGCACCTCCTACGAGCAGTACTTC. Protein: CASSSERGTSYEQYF.

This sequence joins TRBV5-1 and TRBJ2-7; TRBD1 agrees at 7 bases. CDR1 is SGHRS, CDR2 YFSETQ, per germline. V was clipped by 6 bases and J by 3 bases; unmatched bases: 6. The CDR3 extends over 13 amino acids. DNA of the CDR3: TGCGCCAGCAAGGAGACAGGGAACTACGAGCAGTACTTC. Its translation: CASKETGNYEQYF.

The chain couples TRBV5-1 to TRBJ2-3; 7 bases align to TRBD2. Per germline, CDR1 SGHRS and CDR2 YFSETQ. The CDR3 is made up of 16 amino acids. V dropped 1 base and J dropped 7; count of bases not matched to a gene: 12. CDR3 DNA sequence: TGCGCCAGCAGCTTGTTACGGGGGAGGGCCCCTTATACGCAGTATTTT. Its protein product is CASSLLRGRAPYTQYF.

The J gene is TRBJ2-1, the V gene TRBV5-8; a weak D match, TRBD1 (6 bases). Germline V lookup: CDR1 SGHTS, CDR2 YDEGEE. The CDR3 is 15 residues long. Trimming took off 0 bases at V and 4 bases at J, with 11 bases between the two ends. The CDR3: CASSLDGTPYNEQFF. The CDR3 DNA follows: TGTGCCAGCAGCTTGGATGGGACACCATACAATGAGCAGTTCTTC.

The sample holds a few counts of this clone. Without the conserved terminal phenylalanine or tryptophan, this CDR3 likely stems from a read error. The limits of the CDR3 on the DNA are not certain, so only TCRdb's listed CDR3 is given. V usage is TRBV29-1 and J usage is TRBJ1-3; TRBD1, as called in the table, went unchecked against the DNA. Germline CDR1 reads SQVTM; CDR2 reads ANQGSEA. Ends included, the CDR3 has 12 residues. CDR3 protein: CSVEEGGQGAKY.

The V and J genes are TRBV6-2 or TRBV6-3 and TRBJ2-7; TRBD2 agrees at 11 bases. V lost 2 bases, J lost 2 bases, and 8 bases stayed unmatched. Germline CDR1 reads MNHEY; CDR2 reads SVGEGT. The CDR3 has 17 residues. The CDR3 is CASSYSLAGGHPYEQYF. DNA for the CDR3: TGTGCCAGCAGTTACAGTCTAGCGGGAGGCCACCCCTACGAGCAGTACTTC.

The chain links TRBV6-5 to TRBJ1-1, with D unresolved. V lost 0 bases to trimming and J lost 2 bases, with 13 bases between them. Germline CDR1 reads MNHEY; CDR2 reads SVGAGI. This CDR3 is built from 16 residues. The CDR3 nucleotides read TGTGCCAGCAGTTACTCGATCCCCAGGCTCAACACTGAAGCTTTCTTT. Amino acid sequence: CASSYSIPRLNTEAFF.

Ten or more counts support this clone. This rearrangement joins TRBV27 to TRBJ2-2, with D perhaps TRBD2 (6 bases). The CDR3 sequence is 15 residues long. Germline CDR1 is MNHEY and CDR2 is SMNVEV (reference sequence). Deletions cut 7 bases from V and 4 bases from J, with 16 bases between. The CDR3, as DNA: TGTGCCAGCAAATTCCGGACTACTGGCACCGGGGAGCTGTTTTTT. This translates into CASKFRTTGTGELFF.

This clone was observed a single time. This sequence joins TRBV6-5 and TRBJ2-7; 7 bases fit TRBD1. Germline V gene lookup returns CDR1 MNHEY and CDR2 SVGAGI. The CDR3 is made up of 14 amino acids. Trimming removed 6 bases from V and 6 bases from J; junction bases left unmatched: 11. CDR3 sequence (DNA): TGTGCCAGCAGGAGACAGGGCGTGTGGGGCGAGCAGTACTTC. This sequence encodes CASRRQGVWGEQYF.

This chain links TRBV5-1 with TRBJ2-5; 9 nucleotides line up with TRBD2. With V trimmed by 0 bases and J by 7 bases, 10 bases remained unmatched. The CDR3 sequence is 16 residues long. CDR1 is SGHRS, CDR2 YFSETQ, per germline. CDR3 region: CASSLEGGGAVGTQYF. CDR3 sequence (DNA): TGCGCCAGCAGCTTGGAGGGCGGGGGGGCCGTAGGGACCCAGTACTTC.

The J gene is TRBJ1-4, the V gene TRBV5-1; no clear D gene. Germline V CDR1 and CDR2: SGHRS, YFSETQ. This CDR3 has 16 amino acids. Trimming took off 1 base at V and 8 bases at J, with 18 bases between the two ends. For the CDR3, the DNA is TGCGCCAGCAGCTTGCGGGGAGAACACGGAAGGGAAAAACTGTTTTTT. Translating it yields CASSLRGEHGREKLFF.

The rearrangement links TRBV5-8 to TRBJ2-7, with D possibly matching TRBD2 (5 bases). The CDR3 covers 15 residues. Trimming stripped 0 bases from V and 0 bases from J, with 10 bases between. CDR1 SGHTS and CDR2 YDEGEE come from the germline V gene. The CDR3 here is CASSLGTQTSYEQYF. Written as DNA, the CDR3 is TGTGCCAGCAGCTTGGGGACTCAGACCTCCTACGAGCAGTACTTC.